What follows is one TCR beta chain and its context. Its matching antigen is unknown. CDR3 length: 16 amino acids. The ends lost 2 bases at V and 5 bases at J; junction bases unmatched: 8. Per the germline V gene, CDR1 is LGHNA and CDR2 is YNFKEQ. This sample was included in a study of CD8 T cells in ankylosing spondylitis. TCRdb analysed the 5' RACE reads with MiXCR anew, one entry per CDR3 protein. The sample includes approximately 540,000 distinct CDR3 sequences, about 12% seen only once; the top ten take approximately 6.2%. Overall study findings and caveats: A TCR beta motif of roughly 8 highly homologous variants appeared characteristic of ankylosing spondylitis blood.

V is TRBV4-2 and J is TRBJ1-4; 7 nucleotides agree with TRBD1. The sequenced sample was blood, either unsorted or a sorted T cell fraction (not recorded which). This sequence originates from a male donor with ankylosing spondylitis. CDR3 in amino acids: CASSQSGDRRNEKLFF. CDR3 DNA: TGTGCCAGCAGCCAATCCGGGGACAGACGGAATGAAAAACTGTTTTTT.